Listed below are T cell receptor beta chains from one sample, sequenced in a study of vaccination and CD4 T cells after COVID-19. Each CDR3 protein gets one entry after TCRdb re-called the PCR reads with MiXCR. Among roughly 4,800 distinct CDR3 sequences listed, less than 65% were seen once. No antigen has been identified for these receptors. Sequences were obtained from CD4+ T cells from blood, cultured in vitro. Receptors originate from a human donor in good health. CDR3s include the opening cysteine and the closing phenylalanine or tryptophan. The D gene is left open where the match is weak. Not every row has a clone size; where given, it reads once, few, many or a size class.

>TRBJ2-1|TRBV24-1|TRBD1|.
CATSDLRDRGISEQFF
TGTGCCACCAGTGATTTGAGGGACAGGGGTATTAGTGAGCAGTTCTTC
>TRBJ2-5|TRBV7-2|.|.
CASSSGVRTQYF
TGTGCCAGCAGCTCAGGGGTGAGGACCCAGTACTTC
>TRBJ1-1|TRBV6-1|TRBD1|few
CASSNRDRGAEAFF
TGTGCCAGCAGTAACCGGGACAGGGGGGCTGAAGCTTTCTTT
>TRBJ1-2|TRBV7-9|.|.
CASSHPFEGSYGYTF
TGTGCCAGCAGCCACCCATTTGAGGGCTCCTATGGCTACACCTTC
>TRBJ1-2|TRBV7-6|.|.
CASSPPKRSSNYGYTF
TGTGCCAGCAGCCCCCCCAAAAGGAGCTCTAACTATGGCTACACCTTC
>TRBJ2-1|TRBV27|TRBD2|.
CASSLWRTSGGHEQFF
TGTGCCAGCAGTTTATGGCGGACTAGCGGGGGTCATGAGCAGTTCTTC
>TRBJ2-1|TRBV5-1|.|.
CASSAPGVEQFF
TGCGCCAGCAGCGCCCCGGGAGTTGAGCAGTTCTTC
>TRBJ2-7|TRBV7-2|.|.
CASSQQYEQYF
TGTGCCAGCAGCCAACAATACGAGCAGTACTTC
>TRBJ1-5|TRBV28|.|.
CASSPPDGPSNQPQHF
TGTGCCAGCAGTCCACCGGACGGACCTAGCAATCAGCCCCAGCATTTT
>TRBJ2-7|TRBV25-1|TRBD1|.
CASIGQGIYEQYF
TGTGCCAGCATCGGACAGGGCATCTACGAGCAGTACTTC
>TRBJ2-2|TRBV11-2|.|.
CASRGARNTGELFF
TGTGCCAGCAGGGGGGCAAGGAACACCGGGGAGCTGTTTTTT
>TRBJ2-1|TRBV20-1|TRBD2|.
CSAPRTSGYNEQFF
TGCAGTGCTCCTCGGACTAGCGGCTACAATGAGCAGTTCTTC
>TRBJ2-5|TRBV2|TRBD2|.
CASRSGTSGSETQYF
TGTGCCAGCAGATCGGGGACTAGCGGGTCTGAGACCCAGTACTTC
>TRBJ2-2|TRBV27|TRBD1|.
CASSITQGTGELFF
TGTGCCAGCAGTATCACACAGGGGACCGGGGAGCTGTTTTTT
>TRBJ1-2|TRBV19|.|.
CASTFTGERRDGYTF
TGTGCCAGTACCTTTACCGGGGAAAGGAGGGATGGCTACACCTTC
>TRBJ1-1|TRBV7-9|TRBD1|.
CASSLITGDTEAFF
TGTGCCAGCAGCTTAATAACAGGGGACACTGAAGCTTTCTTT
>TRBJ1-1|TRBV7-9|.|.
CASSLYSRRTEAFF
TGTGCCAGCAGCTTATATTCCCGGAGGACTGAAGCTTTCTTT
>TRBJ1-1|TRBV19|.|.
CASSVDSGTEAFF
TGTGCCAGTAGTGTGGACAGCGGCACTGAAGCTTTCTTT
>TRBJ1-1|TRBV19|.|.
CASSIGDQGRAFF
TGTGCCAGTAGTATAGGGGATCAGGGCAGGGCTTTCTTT
>TRBJ1-1|TRBV7-9|TRBD1|few
CASSLTGGRGGTEAFF
TGTGCCAGCAGCTTAACAGGGGGCAGGGGGGGCACTGAAGCTTTCTTT
>TRBJ2-5|TRBV7-2|.|.
CASSQDWGQGETQYF
TGTGCCAGCAGCCAGGACTGGGGCCAGGGGGAGACCCAGTACTTC
>TRBJ2-3|TRBV2|TRBD2|.
CASSGERGGTDTQYF
TGTGCCAGCAGTGGTGAGCGGGGGGGCACAGATACGCAGTATTTT
>TRBJ1-2|TRBV24-1|.|once
CATSDRREIYGYTF
TGTGCCACCAGTGATCGACGGGAAATCTATGGCTACACCTTC
>TRBJ1-1|TRBV7-2|.|.
CASSTGANTEAFF
TGTGCCAGCAGCACCGGGGCCAACACTGAAGCTTTCTTT
>TRBJ2-3|TRBV20-1|.|.
CSARDRTRGPGDTQYF
TGCAGTGCTAGAGATCGGACGCGCGGTCCCGGAGATACGCAGTATTTT
>TRBJ2-3|TRBV6-1|.|few
CASSARVGPDTQYF
TGTGCCAGCAGTGCCCGTGTGGGTCCAGATACGCAGTATTTT
>TRBJ2-5|TRBV5-1|.|.
CASSLGIGRGGETQYF
TGCGCCAGCAGCTTGGGCATAGGGCGCGGAGGGGAGACCCAGTACTTC
>TRBJ2-6|TRBV6-2/TRBV6-3|.|.
CASSYRYEGWLPRSGANVLTF
TGTGCCAGCAGTTACAGGTATGAGGGATGGCTCCCAAGGTCTGGGGCCAACGTCCTGACTTTC
>TRBJ1-1|TRBV7-8|.|.
CASTLDRNTEAFF
TGTGCCAGCACCTTAGACAGGAACACTGAAGCTTTCTTT
>TRBJ1-5|TRBV19|TRBD1|few
CASSIWGQGNNQPQHF
TGTGCCAGTAGTATATGGGGACAGGGGAACAATCAGCCCCAGCATTTT
>TRBJ2-7|TRBV27|.|few
CASSLNVRESPQYF
TGTGCCAGCAGTTTAAACGTCAGGGAGAGCCCGCAGTACTTC
>TRBJ1-5|TRBV5-4|.|.
CASSPGRGGDQPQHF
TGTGCCAGCAGCCCCGGGCGGGGAGGAGATCAGCCCCAGCATTTT
>TRBJ1-6|TRBV30|.|.
CAWSVFRRGNTPLHF
TGTGCCTGGAGTGTATTTCGCAGGGGTAATACACCCCTCCACTTT
>TRBJ2-5|TRBV7-7|.|once
CASSLGQETQYF
TGTGCCAGCAGCTTAGGGCAAGAGACCCAGTACTTC
>TRBJ1-2|TRBV15|.|.
CATSRDRQGLYGYTF
TGTGCCACCAGCAGAGATAGGCAGGGGCTATATGGCTACACCTTC
>TRBJ1-6|TRBV12-3/TRBV12-4|.|once
CASSLHGQNSPLHF
TGTGCCAGCAGTTTACATGGACAGAATTCACCCCTCCACTTT
>TRBJ2-7|TRBV6-1|.|.
CASQQGPLSSYEQYF
TGTGCCAGCCAGCAGGGACCGCTGAGCTCCTACGAGCAGTACTTC
>TRBJ1-2|TRBV20-1|TRBD1|.
CSATLGGTAMYGYTF
TGCAGTGCTACCCTTGGAGGGACAGCTATGTATGGCTACACCTTC
>TRBJ2-7|TRBV15|TRBD2|.
CATRSSLRDYAYEQYF
TGTGCCACCCGCTCTAGCCTGCGGGACTATGCCTACGAGCAGTACTTC
>TRBJ2-1|TRBV10-3|TRBD2|.
CAISPSGRLSSYNEQFF
TGTGCCATCAGTCCTAGCGGGAGGCTGTCCTCCTACAATGAGCAGTTCTTC
>TRBJ2-3|TRBV6-2/TRBV6-3|.|.
CASTEDSTDTQYF
TGTGCCAGCACCGAGGACAGCACAGATACGCAGTATTTT
>TRBJ2-7|TRBV5-8|.|.
CASRRTGVDEQYF
TGTGCCAGCAGACGGACCGGTGTCGACGAGCAGTACTTC
>TRBJ2-3|TRBV19|.|once
CASSPAGDTQYF
TGTGCCAGTAGCCCCGCGGGAGATACGCAGTATTTT
>TRBJ1-3|TRBV6-5|.|.
CASSYRADSGNTIYF
TGTGCCAGCAGTTACCGGGCGGACTCTGGAAACACCATATATTTT
>TRBJ2-5|TRBV7-9|.|few
CASSSTAGSKGETQYF
TGTGCCAGCAGCTCGACCGCGGGCTCTAAGGGAGAGACCCAGTACTTC
>TRBJ1-4|TRBV7-9|TRBD1|.
CASSSTGDNEKLFF
TGTGCCAGCAGCAGTACAGGGGACAATGAAAAACTGTTTTTT
>TRBJ1-1|TRBV5-1|TRBD1|.
CASSLGDRGPAAEAFF
TGCGCCAGCAGCTTGGGTGACAGGGGTCCGGCGGCTGAAGCTTTCTTT